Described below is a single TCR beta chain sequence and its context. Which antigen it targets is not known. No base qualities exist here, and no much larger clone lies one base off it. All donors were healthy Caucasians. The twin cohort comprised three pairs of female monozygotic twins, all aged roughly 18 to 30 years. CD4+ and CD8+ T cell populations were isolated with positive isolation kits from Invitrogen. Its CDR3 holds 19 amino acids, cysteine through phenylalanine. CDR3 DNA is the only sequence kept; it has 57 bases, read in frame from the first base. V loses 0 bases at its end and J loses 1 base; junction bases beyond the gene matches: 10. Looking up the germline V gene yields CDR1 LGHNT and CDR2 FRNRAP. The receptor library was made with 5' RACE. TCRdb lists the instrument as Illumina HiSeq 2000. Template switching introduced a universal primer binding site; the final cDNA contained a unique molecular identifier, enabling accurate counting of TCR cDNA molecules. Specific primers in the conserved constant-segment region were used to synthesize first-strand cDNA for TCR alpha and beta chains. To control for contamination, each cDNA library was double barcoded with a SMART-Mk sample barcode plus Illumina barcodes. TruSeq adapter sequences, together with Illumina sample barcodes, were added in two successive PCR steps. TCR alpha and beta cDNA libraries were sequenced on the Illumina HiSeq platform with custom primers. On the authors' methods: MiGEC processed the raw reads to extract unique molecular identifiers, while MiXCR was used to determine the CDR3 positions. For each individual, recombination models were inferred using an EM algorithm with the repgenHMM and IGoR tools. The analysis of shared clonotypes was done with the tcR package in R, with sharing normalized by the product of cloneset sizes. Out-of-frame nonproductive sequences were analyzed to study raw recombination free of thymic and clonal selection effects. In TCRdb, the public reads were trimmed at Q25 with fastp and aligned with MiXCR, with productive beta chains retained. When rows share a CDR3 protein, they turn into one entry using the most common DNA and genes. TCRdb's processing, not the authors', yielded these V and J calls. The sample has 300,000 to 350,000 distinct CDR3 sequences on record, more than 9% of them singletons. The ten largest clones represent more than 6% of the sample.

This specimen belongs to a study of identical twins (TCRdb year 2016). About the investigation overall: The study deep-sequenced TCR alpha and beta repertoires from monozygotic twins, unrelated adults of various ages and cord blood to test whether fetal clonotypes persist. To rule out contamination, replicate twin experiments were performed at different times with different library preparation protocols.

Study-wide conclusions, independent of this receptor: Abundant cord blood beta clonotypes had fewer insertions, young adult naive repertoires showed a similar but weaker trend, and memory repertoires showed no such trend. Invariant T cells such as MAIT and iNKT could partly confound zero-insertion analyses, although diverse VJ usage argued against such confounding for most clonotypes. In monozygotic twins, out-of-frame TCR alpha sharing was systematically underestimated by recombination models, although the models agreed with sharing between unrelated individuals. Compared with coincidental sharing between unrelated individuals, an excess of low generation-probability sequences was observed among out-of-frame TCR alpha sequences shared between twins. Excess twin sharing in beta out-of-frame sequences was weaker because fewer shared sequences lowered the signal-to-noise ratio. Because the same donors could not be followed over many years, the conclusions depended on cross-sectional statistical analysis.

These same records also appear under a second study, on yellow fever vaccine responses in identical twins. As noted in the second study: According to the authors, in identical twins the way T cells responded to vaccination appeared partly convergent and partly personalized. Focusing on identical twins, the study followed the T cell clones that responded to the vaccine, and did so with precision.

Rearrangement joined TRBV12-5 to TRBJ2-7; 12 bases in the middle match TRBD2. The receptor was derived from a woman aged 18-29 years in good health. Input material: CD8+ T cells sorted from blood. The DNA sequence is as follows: TGTGCTAGTGGTTTGGTCCCTAGCGGGAGGGCCAGATTTTCCTACGAGCAGTACTTC. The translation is CASGLVPSGRARFSYEQYF.